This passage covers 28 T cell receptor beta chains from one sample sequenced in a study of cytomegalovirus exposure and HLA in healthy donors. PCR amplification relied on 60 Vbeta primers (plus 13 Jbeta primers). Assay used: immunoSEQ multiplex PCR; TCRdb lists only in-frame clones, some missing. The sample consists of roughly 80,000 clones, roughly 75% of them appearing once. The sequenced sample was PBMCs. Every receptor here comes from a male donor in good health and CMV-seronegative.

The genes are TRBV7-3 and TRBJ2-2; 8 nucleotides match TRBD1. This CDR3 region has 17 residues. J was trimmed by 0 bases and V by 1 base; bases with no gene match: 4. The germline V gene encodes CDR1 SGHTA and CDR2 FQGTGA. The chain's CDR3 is CASSLRSGQANTGELFF. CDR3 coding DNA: TGTGCCAGCAGCTTAAGATCGGGACAGGCGAACACCGGGGAGCTGTTTTTT.

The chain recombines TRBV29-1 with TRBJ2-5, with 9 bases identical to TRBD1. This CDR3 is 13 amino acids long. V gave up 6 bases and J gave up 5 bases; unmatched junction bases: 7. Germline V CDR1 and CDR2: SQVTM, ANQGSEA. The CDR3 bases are TGCAGCGTCCCGACAGGGGGTTGGGAGACCCAGTACTTC. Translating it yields CSVPTGGWETQYF.

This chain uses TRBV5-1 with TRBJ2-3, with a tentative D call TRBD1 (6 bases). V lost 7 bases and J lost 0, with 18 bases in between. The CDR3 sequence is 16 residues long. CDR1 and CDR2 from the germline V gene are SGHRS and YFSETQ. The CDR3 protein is CASDQTGTFSTDTQYF. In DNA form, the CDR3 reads TGCGCCAGCGACCAAACAGGGACCTTTAGCACAGATACGCAGTATTTT.

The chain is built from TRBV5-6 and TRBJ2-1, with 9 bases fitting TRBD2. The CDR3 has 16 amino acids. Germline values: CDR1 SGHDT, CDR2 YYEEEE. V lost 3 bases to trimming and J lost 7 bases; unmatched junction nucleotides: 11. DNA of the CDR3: TGTGCCAGCAGCTCACGACTAGCGGCGGGGCGGAATGAGCAGTTCTTC. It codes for CASSSRLAAGRNEQFF. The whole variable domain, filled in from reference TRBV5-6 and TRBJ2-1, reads DAGVTQSPTHLIKTRGQQVTLRCSPKSGHDTVSWYQQALGQGPQFIFQYYEEEERQRGNFPDRFSGHQFPNYSSELNVNALLLGDSALYLCASSSRLAAGRNEQFFGPGTRLTVL.

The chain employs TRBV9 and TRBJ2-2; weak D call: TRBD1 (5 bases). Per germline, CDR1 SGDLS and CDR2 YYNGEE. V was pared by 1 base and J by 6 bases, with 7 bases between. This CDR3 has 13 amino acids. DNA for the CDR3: TGTGCCAGCAGCGTATCAGGGTCCGGGGAGCTGTTTTTT. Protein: CASSVSGSGELFF.

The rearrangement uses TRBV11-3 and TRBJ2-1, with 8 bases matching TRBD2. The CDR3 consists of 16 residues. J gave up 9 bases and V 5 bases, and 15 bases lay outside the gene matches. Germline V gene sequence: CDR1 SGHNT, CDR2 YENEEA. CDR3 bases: TGTGCCAGCAGCAGGGGACTAGTGGGTGAGAAGGCTGAGCAGTTCTTC. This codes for CASSRGLVGEKAEQFF.

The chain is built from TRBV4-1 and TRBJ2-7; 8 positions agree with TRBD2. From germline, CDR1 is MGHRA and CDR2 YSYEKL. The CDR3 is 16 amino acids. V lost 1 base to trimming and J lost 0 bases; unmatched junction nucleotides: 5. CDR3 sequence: CASSQVVAGNSYEQYF. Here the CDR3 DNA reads TGCGCCAGCAGCCAAGTAGTAGCGGGGAACTCCTACGAGCAGTACTTC.

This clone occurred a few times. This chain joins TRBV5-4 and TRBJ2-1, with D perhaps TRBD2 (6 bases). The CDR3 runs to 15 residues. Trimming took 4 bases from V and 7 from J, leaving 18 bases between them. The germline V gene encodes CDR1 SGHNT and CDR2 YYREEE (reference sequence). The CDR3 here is CASSPGTARGNEQFF. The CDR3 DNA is TGTGCCAGCAGCCCAGGGACTGCCCGCGGTAATGAGCAGTTCTTC.

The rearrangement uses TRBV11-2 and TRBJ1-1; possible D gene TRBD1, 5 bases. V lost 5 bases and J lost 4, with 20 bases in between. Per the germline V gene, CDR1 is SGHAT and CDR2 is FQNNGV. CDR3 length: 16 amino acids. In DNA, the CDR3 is TGTGCCAGCAGCCAAGACTGGACACCTTGTGGCACTGAAGCTTTCTTT. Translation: CASSQDWTPCGTEAFF. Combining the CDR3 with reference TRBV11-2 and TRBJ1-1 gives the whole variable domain EAGVAQSPRYKIIEKRQSVAFWCNPISGHATLYWYQQILGQGPKLLIQFQNNGVVDDSQLPKDRFSAERLKGVDSTLKIQPAKLEDSAVYLCASSQDWTPCGTEAFFGQGTRLTVV.

The chain's CDR3 is CASSLSSVNTQPLHF. CDR3 DNA sequence: TGTGCCAGCAGTTTATCCAGCGTCAACACCCAACCCCTCCACTTT. The chain recombines TRBV27 with TRBJ1-6; D uncertain. In germline, CDR1 is MNHEY, CDR2 SMNVEV (reference sequence). V was shortened by 0 bases and J by 12 bases, with 15 bases between the two germline ends. This CDR3 is 15 amino acids long.

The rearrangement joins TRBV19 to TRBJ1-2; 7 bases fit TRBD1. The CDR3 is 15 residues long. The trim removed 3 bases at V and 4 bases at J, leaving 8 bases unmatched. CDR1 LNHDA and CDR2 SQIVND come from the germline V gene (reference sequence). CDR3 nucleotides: TGTGCCAGTAGTATTTCTCACAGGGGTAGCTATGGCTACACCTTC. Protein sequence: CASSISHRGSYGYTF.

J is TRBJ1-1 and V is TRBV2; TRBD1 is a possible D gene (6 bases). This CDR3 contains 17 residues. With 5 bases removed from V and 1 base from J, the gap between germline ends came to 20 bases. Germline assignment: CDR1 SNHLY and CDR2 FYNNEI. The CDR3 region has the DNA TGTGCCAGCAGTACAGGGTCACCCCCGTCATGGAACACTGAAGCTTTCTTT. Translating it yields CASSTGSPPSWNTEAFF.

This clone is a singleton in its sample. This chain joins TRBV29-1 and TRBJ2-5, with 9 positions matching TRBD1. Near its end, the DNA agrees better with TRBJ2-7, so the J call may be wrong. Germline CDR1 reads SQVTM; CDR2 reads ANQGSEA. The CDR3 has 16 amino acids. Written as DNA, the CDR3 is TGCAGCGTTGGAGGTGTTTGGGACAGGGAGGTTTACGAGCAGTACTTC. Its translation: CSVGGVWDREVYEQYF.

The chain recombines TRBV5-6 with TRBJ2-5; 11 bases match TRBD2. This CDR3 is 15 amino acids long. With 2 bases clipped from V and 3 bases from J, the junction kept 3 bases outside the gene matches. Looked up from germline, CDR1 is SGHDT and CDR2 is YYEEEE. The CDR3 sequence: CASSFIAGGEETQYF. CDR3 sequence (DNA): TGTGCCAGCAGCTTCATAGCGGGAGGGGAAGAGACCCAGTACTTC. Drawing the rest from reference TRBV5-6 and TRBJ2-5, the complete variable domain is DAGVTQSPTHLIKTRGQQVTLRCSPKSGHDTVSWYQQALGQGPQFIFQYYEEEERQRGNFPDRFSGHQFPNYSSELNVNALLLGDSALYLCASSFIAGGEETQYFGPGTRLLVL.

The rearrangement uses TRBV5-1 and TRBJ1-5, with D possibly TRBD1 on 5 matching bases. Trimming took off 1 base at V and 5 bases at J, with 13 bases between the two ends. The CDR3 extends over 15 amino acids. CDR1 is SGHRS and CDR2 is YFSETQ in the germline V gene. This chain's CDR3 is CASSLSAQGDQPQHF. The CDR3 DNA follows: TGCGCCAGCAGCTTGTCCGCCCAGGGTGATCAGCCCCAGCATTTT.

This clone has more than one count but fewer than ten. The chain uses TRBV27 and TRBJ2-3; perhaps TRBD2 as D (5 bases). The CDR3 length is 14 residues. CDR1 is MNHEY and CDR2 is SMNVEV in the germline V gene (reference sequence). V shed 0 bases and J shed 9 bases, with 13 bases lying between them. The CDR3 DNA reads TGTGCCAGCAGTTTATCGACGAGGGAGCGGACGCAGTATTTT. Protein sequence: CASSLSTRERTQYF.

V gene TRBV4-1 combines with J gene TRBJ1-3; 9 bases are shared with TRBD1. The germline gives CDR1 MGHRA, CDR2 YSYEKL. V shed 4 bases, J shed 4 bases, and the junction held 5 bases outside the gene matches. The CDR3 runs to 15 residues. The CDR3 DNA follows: TGCGCCAGCAGCCTCCTGGACAGGGGAGGAAACACCATATATTTT. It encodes CASSLLDRGGNTIYF.

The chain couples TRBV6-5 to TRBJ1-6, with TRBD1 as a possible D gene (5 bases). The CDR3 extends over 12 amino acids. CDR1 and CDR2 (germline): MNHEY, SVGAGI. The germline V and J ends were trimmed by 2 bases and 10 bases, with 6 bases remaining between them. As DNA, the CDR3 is TGTGCCAGCAGTTACGGGGCCTCACCCCTCCACTTT. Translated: CASSYGASPLHF.

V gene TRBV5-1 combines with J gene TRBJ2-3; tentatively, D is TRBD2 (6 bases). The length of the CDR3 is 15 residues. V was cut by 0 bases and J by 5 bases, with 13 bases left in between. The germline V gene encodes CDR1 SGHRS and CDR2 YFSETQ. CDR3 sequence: CASSLVGGLKDTQYF. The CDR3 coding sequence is TGCGCCAGCAGCTTGGTGGGGGGTTTGAAAGATACGCAGTATTTT. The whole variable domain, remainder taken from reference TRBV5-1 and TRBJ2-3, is KAGVTQTPRYLIKTRGQQVTLSCSPISGHRSVSWYQQTPGQGLQFLFEYFSETQRNKGNFPGRFSGRQFSNSRSEMNVSTLELGDSALYLCASSLVGGLKDTQYFGPGTRLTVL.

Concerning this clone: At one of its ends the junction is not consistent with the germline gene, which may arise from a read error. CDR3 DNA: TGCGCCAGCAGCTTAACAGGGCTGAACACCGGGGAGCTGCTTTTT. Its protein is CASSLTGLNTGELLF. The chain uses TRBV4-3 and TRBJ2-2, with a tentative D call TRBD1 (6 bases). CDR1 is LGHNA, CDR2 YSLEER, per germline. The CDR3 is made up of 15 amino acids.

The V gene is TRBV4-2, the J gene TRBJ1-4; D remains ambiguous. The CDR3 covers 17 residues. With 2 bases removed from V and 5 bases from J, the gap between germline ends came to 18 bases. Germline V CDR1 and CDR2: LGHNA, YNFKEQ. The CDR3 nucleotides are TGTGCCAGCAGCCAATGGGCCGCCACCGGGGTAAATGAAAAACTGTTTTTT. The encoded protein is CASSQWAATGVNEKLFF.

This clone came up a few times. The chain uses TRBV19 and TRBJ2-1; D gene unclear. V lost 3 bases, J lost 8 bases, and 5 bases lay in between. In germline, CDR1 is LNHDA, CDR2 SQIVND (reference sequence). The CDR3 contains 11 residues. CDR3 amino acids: CASSILYEQFF. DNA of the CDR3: TGTGCCAGTAGTATCTTGTATGAGCAGTTCTTC.

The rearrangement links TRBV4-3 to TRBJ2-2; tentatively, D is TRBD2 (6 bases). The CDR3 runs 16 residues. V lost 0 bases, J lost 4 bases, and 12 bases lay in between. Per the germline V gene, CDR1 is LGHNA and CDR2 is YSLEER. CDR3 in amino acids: CASSQDWRVGTGELFF. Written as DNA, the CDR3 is TGCGCCAGCAGCCAAGATTGGAGGGTAGGCACCGGGGAGCTGTTTTTT.

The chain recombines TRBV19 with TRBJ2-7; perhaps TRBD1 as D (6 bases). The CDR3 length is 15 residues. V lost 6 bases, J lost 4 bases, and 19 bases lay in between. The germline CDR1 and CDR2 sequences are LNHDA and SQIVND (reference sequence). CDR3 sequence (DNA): TGTGCCAGTAGAGACGGACAGCCGGGTTCTTACGAGCAGTACTTC. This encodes CASRDGQPGSYEQYF.

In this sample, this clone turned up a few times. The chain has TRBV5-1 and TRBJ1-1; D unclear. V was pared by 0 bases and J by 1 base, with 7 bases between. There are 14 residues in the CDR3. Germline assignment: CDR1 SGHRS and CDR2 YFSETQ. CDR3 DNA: TGCGCCAGCAGCTTGGCCTACGGGAACACTGAAGCTTTCTTT. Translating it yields CASSLAYGNTEAFF. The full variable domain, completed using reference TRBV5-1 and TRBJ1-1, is KAGVTQTPRYLIKTRGQQVTLSCSPISGHRSVSWYQQTPGQGLQFLFEYFSETQRNKGNFPGRFSGRQFSNSRSEMNVSTLELGDSALYLCASSLAYGNTEAFFGQGTRLTVV.

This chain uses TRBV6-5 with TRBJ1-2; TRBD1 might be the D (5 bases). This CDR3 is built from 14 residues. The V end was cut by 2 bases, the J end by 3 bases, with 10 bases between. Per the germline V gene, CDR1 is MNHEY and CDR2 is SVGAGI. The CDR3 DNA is TGTGCCAGCAGTTACGGGCCGGGGGACTATGGCTACACCTTC. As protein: CASSYGPGDYGYTF.

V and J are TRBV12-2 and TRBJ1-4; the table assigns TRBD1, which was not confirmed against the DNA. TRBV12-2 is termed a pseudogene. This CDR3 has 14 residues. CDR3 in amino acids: CASRFPGTGGKLFF. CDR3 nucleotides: TGTGCAAGTCGCTTCCCCGGGACAGGTGGAAAACTGTTTTTT.

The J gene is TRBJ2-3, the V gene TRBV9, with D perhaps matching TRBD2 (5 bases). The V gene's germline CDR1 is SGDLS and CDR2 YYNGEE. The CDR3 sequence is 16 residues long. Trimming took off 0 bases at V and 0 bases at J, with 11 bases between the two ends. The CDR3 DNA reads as TGTGCCAGCAGCGTAGGCGTCGGGGTGAGCACAGATACGCAGTATTTT. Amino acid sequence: CASSVGVGVSTDTQYF.